A single sample gave rise to the 11 T cell receptor beta chains below, sequenced in a study of Japanese encephalitis immunity and Zika vaccine responses. One entry per CDR3 protein, called by TCRdb with MiXCR from the 5' RACE reads. This sample yields about 140 distinct CDR3 sequences, of which less than 2.5% are seen a single time; 38% belongs to the top ten. PBMCs were CFSE-labeled and cultured for less than seven days with peptide pools at approximately 0.97 ug/mL each. Proliferating CD4 T cells were sorted unfixed as live CD56-CD19-CD16-CD3+CD4+ CFSE-low cells. The sequencing here drew on antigen-activated CD4+ T cells from blood, cultured, taken during a Zika inactivated vaccine study. The receptors originated from an adult man who received an inactivated Zika virus vaccine.

Concerning this clonotype itself: A much larger clone is a single base away; this may be a read error. This chain joins TRBV28 and TRBJ2-7, with TRBD2 matching over 7 bases. CDR3 length: 12 residues. In germline, CDR1 is MDHEN, CDR2 SYDVKM. CDR3 residues: CVSGLRGDEQYF. CDR3 bases: TGTGTCTCGGGACTCCGGGGGGACGAGCAGTACTTC.

By sample fraction, this clonotype is large. The rearrangement uses TRBV7-6 and TRBJ2-4; D remains ambiguous. Germline V gene data show CDR1 as SGHVS and CDR2 as FNYEAQ. The CDR3 loop spans 16 amino acids. Trimming left V 6 bases short and J 3 bases short, with 18 bases between. DNA of the CDR3: TGTGCCAGCAGTTCTAGGTGGGGAAAGGACAAAAACATTCAGTACTTC. Translating it yields CASSSRWGKDKNIQYF. The full variable domain, in which reference TRBV7-6 and TRBJ2-4 provide the parts outside the CDR3, is GAGVSQSPRYKVTKRGQDVALRCDPISGHVSLYWYRQALGQGPEFLTYFNYEAQQDKSGLPNDRFSAERPEGSISTLTIQRTEQRDSAMYRCASSSRWGKDKNIQYFGAGTRLSVL.

This clonotype counts as large. The J gene is TRBJ1-2, the V gene TRBV6-2 or TRBV6-3; unclear D gene. This CDR3 has 13 residues. The V gene's germline CDR1 is MNHEY and CDR2 SVGEGT. The V gene lost 0 bases and the J gene lost 5 bases, with 7 bases spanning the gap. The DNA for the CDR3 is TGTGCCAGCAGTTACTCCGGGATATATGGCTACACCTTC. Protein product: CASSYSGIYGYTF.

This clonotype has more than one count but fewer than ten. The rearrangement uses TRBV12-3 or TRBV12-4 and TRBJ2-3, with 12 bases aligning to TRBD2. This CDR3 has 15 residues. V lost 5 bases, J lost 5 bases, and 5 bases stayed unmatched. In DNA, the CDR3 is TGTGCCAGCAGTCGACTAGCGGGAGTTGAAGATACGCAGTATTTT. It specifies CASSRLAGVEDTQYF.

This clonotype is termed hyperexpanded (1% or more). The gene calls are TRBV7-9 and TRBJ2-2; tentative D call: TRBD1 (6 bases). The CDR3 has 14 amino acids. V shed 5 bases and J shed 4 bases, with 11 bases lying between them. Germline loops: CDR1 SEHNR, CDR2 FQNEAQ (reference sequence). The CDR3 here is CASSQTGSTGELFF. The CDR3 DNA sequence: TGTGCCAGCAGCCAGACAGGTAGCACCGGGGAGCTGTTTTTT.

In its sample, this clonotype is large. The chain employs TRBV28 and TRBJ1-1; D perhaps matches TRBD1 (5 bases). The CDR3 totals 14 residues. Looked up from germline, CDR1 is MDHEN and CDR2 is SYDVKM. Between the trimmed V and J ends, which lost 4 bases and 5 bases, there was a span of 14 bases. CDR3 in DNA: TGTGCCAGCAGTTCCTCGGGGCGGGGGACTGAAGCTTTCTTT. The encoded protein is CASSSSGRGTEAFF.

By its share, this clonotype is large. The chain joins TRBV24-1 to TRBJ1-5, with D uncertain. The germline CDR1 and CDR2 sequences are KGHDR and SFDVKD. V was pared by 3 bases and J by 3 bases, with 8 bases between. The CDR3 totals 14 residues. In DNA form, the CDR3 reads TGTGCCACCAGTGATGCGGGTCTCAATCAGCCCCAGCATTTT. Translation gives CATSDAGLNQPQHF.

This clonotype was picked up a small number of times. CDR3 sequence: CASSQGVGANMETQYF. CDR3 nucleotides: TGTGCCAGCAGCCAAGGCGTAGGGGCGAATATGGAGACCCAGTACTTC. The chain uses TRBV5-4 and TRBJ2-5; D perhaps matches TRBD1 (5 bases). In germline, CDR1 is SGHNT, CDR2 YYREEE (reference sequence). There are 16 residues in the CDR3. V was clipped by 4 bases and J by 5 bases, with 21 bases between them.

This clonotype is medium-sized. The chain uses TRBV5-1 and TRBJ1-3, with a weak D call TRBD1 (6 bases). Germline loops: CDR1 SGHRS, CDR2 YFSETQ. The CDR3 covers 16 residues. V lost 2 bases and J 0 bases, leaving 12 bases between the germline ends. CDR3 coding DNA: TGCGCCAGCAGCTTAGGACAGTTCAGCTCTGGAAACACCATATATTTT. Amino acid sequence: CASSLGQFSSGNTIYF. Full variable domain (outside the CDR3, taken from reference TRBV5-1 and TRBJ1-3): KAGVTQTPRYLIKTRGQQVTLSCSPISGHRSVSWYQQTPGQGLQFLFEYFSETQRNKGNFPGRFSGRQFSNSRSEMNVSTLELGDSALYLCASSLGQFSSGNTIYFGEGSWLTVV.

By proportion, this clonotype is large. Its ends do not fully match the called genes, so a read error is possible. The rearrangement joins TRBV5-1 to TRBJ2-1, with 10 nucleotides matching TRBD1. The CDR3 totals 14 residues. CDR1 is SGHRS and CDR2 is YFSETQ in the germline V gene. The CDR3 protein is CASSSYTGTGAQSF. CDR3 nucleotide sequence: TGCGCCAGCAGCTCGTATACCGGGACAGGGGCCCAATCCTTC.

This clonotype is hyperexpanded by share. This sequence joins TRBV9 and TRBJ1-1; no definite D call. The length of the CDR3 is 13 residues. Germline CDR1 is SGDLS and CDR2 is YYNGEE. V dropped 2 bases and J dropped 1 base, with 6 bases sitting between them. The CDR3 here is CASSVEENTEAFF. The CDR3 coding sequence is TGTGCCAGCAGCGTTGAGGAGAACACTGAAGCTTTCTTT.